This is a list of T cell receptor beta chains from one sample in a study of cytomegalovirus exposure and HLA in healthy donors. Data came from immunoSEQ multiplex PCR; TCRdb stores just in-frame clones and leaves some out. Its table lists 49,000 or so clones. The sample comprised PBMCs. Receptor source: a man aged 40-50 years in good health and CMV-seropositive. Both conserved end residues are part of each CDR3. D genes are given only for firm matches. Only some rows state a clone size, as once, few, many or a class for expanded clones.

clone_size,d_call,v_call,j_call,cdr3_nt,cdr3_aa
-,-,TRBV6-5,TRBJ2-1,TGTGCCAGCAGTCCCGGTGTGCATGAGCAGTTCTTC,CASSPGVHEQFF
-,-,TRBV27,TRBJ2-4,TGTGCCAGCAGTTTATCGACGGAGACTTTAGCCAAAAACATTCAGTACTTC,CASSLSTETLAKNIQYF
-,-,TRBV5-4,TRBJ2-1,TGTGCCAGCAGCTTGAGCAACAATGAGCAGTTCTTC,CASSLSNNEQFF
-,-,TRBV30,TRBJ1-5,TGTGCCTGGAGTGGTTTCGGGCAGGAGGATCAGCCCCAGCATTTT,CAWSGFGQEDQPQHF
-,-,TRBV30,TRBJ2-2,TGTGCCTGGAGTCAGGAGAACACCGGGGAGCTGTTTTTT,CAWSQENTGELFF
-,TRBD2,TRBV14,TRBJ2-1,TGTGCCAGCAGCCAAGGGCTAGCGGGCTACAATGAGCAGTTCTTC,CASSQGLAGYNEQFF
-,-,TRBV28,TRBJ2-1,TGTGCCAGCAGTTCCTCTAGCGATGAGCAGTTCTTC,CASSSSSDEQFF
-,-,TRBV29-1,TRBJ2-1,TGCAGCGTTAATTTAGCGGACGACAATGAGCAGTTCTTC,CSVNLADDNEQFF
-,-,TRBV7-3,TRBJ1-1,TGTGCCAGCAGCTTAAGTCAGAACACTGAAGCTTTCTTT,CASSLSQNTEAFF
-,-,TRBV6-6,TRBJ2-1,TGTGCCAGCAGTTACGCGGGGTACGAGCAGTTCTTC,CASSYAGYEQFF
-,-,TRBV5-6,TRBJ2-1,TGTGCCAGCAGCCTGGGGCGTGTAATCCGCGAGGCCGATGAGCAGTTCTTC,CASSLGRVIREADEQFF
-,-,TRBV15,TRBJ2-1,TGTGCCACCAGCAGATCAATCAGGGTGGATGAGCAGTTCTTC,CATSRSIRVDEQFF
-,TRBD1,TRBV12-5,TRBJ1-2,TGTGCTAGTGGTTTGGGGGGAGGGACAGGATATGGCTACACCTTC,CASGLGGGTGYGYTF
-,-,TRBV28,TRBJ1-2,TGTGCCAGCAGTTTACGGGGTGCCTATGGCTACACCTTC,CASSLRGAYGYTF
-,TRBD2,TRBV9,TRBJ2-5,TGTGCCAGCAGCGTCAGCTCCGGGACTAGCGGGTACCAAGAGACCCAGTACTTC,CASSVSSGTSGYQETQYF
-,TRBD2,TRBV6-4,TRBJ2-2,TGTGCCAGCAGTGATTCCGGGACTAGCGGTCCCGGGGAGCTGTTTTTT,CASSDSGTSGPGELFF
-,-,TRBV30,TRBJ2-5,TGTGCCTGGAGTGCCGGGGGTGAGGAGACCCAGTACTTC,CAWSAGGEETQYF
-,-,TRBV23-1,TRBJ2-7,TGCGCCAGCAGTCAATCGACCAGCGCCTACGAGCAGTACTTC,CASSQSTSAYEQYF
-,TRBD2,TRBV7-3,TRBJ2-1,TGTGCCAGCAGCTTAAGCAGCGGGAGTTTTGGGAATGAGCAGTTCTTC,CASSLSSGSFGNEQFF
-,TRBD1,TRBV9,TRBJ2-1,TGTGCCAGCAGCGTACAGGGGGCGGTAAATGAGCAGTTCTTC,CASSVQGAVNEQFF
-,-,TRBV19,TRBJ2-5,TGTGCCAGTAGTATAGGGACAGATCAAGAGACCCAGTACTTC,CASSIGTDQETQYF
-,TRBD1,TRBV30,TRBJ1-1,TGTGCCTGGGGGACAGGGGGGAGGACTGAAGCTTTCTTT,CAWGTGGRTEAFF
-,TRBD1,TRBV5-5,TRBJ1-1,TGTGCCAGCAGCCGCACAGGGGAAGTGTACACTGAAGCTTTCTTT,CASSRTGEVYTEAFF
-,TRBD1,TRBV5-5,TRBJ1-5,TGTGCCAGCAGCTCGGACGGACAGGGCAGCAATCAGCCCCAGCATTTT,CASSSDGQGSNQPQHF
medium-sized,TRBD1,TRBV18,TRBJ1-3,TGTGCCAGCTCACTCGACGCCGGGACAGCCTCTGGAAACACCATATATTTT,CASSLDAGTASGNTIYF
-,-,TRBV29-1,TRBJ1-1,TGCAGCGTAGCTTCCACAGGGTTTGGTACTGAAGCTTTCTTT,CSVASTGFGTEAFF
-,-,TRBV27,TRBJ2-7,TGTGCCAGCAGGGGGAGGACACCCCCGTACGAGCAGTACTTC,CASRGRTPPYEQYF
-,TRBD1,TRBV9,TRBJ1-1,TGTGCCAGCAGCGCCTCTTGGACAGGGGAAAGGGCTTTCTTT,CASSASWTGERAFF
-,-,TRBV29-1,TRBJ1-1,TGCAGCGTTGAAGGGGCAATGAACACTGAAGCTTTCTTT,CSVEGAMNTEAFF
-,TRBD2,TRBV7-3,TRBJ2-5,TGTGCCAGCAGCTTAGGAGCGGGGGCGGGAGAGACCCAGTACTTC,CASSLGAGAGETQYF
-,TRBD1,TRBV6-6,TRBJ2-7,TGTGCCAGCAGTCCAGGACAGGGCGACGAGCAGTACTTC,CASSPGQGDEQYF
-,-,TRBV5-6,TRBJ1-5,TGTGCCAGCAGCTTGGCGGGGGGGGCTCAGCCCCAGCATTTT,CASSLAGGAQPQHF
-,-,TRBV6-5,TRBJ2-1,TGTGCCAGCACATCGGGCCAGGGACTTTACAATGAGCAGTTCTTC,CASTSGQGLYNEQFF
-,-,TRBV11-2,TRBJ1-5,TGTGCCAGCAGCGAGGACATCTTGAGCAATCAGCCCCAGCATTTT,CASSEDILSNQPQHF
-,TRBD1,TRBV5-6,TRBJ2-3,TGTGCCAGCAGTTCGGACAGGGGGATCACAGATACGCAGTATTTT,CASSSDRGITDTQYF
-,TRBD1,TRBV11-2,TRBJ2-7,TGTGCCAGCAGGTTGGACAGGGGGAGCTACGAGCAGTACTTC,CASRLDRGSYEQYF
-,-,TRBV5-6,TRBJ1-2,TGTGCCAGCAGCTTGGGATCAGGGTTCAACTATGGCTACACCTTC,CASSLGSGFNYGYTF
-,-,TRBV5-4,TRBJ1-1,TGTGCCAGCAGACCCGGCGGAGGGGCGAACACTGAAGCTTTCTTT,CASRPGGGANTEAFF
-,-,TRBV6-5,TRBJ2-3,TGTGCCAGCAGTAGACAGATTCGGATCCGGGATACGCAGTATTTT,CASSRQIRIRDTQYF